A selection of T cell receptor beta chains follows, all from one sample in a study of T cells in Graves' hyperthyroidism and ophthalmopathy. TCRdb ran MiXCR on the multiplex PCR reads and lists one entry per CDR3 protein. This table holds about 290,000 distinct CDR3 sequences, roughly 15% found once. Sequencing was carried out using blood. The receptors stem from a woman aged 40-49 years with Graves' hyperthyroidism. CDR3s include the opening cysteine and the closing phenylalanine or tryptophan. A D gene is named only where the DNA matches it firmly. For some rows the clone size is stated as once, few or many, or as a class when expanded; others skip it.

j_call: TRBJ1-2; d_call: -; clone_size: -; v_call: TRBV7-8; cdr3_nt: TGTGCCAGCAGCTTAGACGGTTCCTATGGCTACACCTTC; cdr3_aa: CASSLDGSYGYTF
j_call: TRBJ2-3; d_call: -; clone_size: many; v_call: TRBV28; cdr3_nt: TGTGCCACCTTCCATAGCGGTATTAGCACAGATACGCAGTATTTT; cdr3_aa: CATFHSGISTDTQYF
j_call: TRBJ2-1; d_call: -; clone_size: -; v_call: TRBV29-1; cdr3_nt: TGCAGCGTTGAAGATAAGCCTTGGCCCATCAGACCCTACAATGAGCAGTTCTTC; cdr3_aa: CSVEDKPWPIRPYNEQFF
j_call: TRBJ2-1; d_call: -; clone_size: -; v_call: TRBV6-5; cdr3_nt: TGTGCCAGCAGTTACGGGGGGAACTACTACAATGAGCAGTTCTTC; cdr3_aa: CASSYGGNYYNEQFF
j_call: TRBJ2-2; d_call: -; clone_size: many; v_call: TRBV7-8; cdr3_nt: TGTGCCAGCAGCTTAAAGAATGTGCGGAGTGGCGGGGAGCTGTTTTTT; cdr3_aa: CASSLKNVRSGGELFF
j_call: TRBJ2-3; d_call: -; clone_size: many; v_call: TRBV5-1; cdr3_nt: TGCGCCAGCAGTTACGACCACACAGATACGCAGTATTTT; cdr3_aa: CASSYDHTDTQYF
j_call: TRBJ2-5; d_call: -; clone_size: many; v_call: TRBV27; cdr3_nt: TGTGCCAGCAGTTTGGCGGCAGGAAGGCAAGAGACCCAGTACTTC; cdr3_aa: CASSLAAGRQETQYF
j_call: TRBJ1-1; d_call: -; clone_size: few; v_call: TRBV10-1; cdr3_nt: TGCGCCAGCAGTGAGTCAGTACGTTCTGAAGCTTTCTTT; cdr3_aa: CASSESVRSEAFF
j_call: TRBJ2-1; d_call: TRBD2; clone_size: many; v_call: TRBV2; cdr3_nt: TGTGCCAGCACTTCTAGCGGGAGACTATGGGAGCAGTTCTTC; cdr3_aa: CASTSSGRLWEQFF
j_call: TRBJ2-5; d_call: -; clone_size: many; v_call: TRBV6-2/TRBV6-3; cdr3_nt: TGTGCCAGCAGCAGAGAGGGGACGCCAGAGACCCAGTACTTC; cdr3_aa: CASSREGTPETQYF
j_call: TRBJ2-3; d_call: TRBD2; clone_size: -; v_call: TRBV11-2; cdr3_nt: TGTGCCAGCAGCTTAGATGCGGGAGTTAGCACAGATACGCAGTATTTT; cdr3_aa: CASSLDAGVSTDTQYF
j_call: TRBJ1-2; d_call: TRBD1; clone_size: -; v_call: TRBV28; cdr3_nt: TGTGCCAGCAGGGGGACAGGGGGGTACTATGGCTACACCTTC; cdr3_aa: CASRGTGGYYGYTF
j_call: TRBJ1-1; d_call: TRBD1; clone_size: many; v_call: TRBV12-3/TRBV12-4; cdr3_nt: TGTGCCAGCAGCCCTGATGACAGGGGGAACACTGAAGCTTTCTTT; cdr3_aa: CASSPDDRGNTEAFF
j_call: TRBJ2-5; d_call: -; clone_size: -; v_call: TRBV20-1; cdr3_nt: TGCAGTGCTAGTCTACAGAAAGAGACCCAGTACTTC; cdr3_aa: CSASLQKETQYF
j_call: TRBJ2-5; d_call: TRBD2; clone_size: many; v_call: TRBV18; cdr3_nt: TGTGCCAGCTCACCACCCGGGACTAGCAGGGAGACCCAGTACTTC; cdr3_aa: CASSPPGTSRETQYF
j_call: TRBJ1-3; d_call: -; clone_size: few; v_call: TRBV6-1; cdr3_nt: TGTGCCAGCACCCAAAGTGGAAACACCATATATTTT; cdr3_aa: CASTQSGNTIYF
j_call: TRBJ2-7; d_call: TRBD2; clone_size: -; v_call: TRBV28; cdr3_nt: TGTGCCAGCACCGTAGGGTCTAGCGGGAGCTCCTACGAGCAGTACTTC; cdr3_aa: CASTVGSSGSSYEQYF
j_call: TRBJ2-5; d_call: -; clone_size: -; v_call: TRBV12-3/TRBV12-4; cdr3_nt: TGTGCCAGCAGCTCCCAAGGAGGAGCGTCGGACTTC; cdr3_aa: CASSSQGGASDF
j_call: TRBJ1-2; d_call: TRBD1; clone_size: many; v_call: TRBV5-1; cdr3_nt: TGCGCCAGCAGCTTGGATGGGACAGGGGGAAGTGGCTACACCTTC; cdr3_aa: CASSLDGTGGSGYTF
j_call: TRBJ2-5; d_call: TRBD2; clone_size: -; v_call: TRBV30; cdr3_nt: TGTGCCTGGAGTGTCGGCCTAGCGGGAGGGCAAGAGACCCAGTACTTC; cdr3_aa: CAWSVGLAGGQETQYF
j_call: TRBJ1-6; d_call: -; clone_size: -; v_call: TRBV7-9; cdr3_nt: TGTGCCAGCAGCTTACTGGGACAAGGGGTCTCCTCCTATAATTCACCCCTCCACTTT; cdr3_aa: CASSLLGQGVSSYNSPLHF
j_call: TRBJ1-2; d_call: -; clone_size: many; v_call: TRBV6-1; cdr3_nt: TGTGCCAGCTTCCGACCTCCCTATGGCTACACCTTC; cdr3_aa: CASFRPPYGYTF
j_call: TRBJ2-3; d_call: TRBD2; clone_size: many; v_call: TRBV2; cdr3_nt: TGTGCCAGCAGCGCGAGCCGGTCTACTAGCGCAGATACGCAGTATTTT; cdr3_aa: CASSASRSTSADTQYF
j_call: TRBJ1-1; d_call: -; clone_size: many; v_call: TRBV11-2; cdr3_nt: TGTGCCAGCAGCTTCAGGCAGGTGGTGAACACTGAAGCTTTCTTT; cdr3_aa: CASSFRQVVNTEAFF
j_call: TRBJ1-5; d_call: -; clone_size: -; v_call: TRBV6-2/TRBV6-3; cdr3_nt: TGTGCCAGCCAAAAAGACAGCACAAGACTCAATCAGCCCCAGCATTTT; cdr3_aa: CASQKDSTRLNQPQHF
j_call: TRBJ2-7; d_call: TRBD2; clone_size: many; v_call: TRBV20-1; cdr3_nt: TGCAGTGCTAGTGGGGAGGGGAATTCCTACGAGCAGTACTTC; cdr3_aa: CSASGEGNSYEQYF
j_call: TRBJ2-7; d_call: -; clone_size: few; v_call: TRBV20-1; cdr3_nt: TGCAGTGCTAGAGAACCGGAAACCTACGAGCAGTACTTC; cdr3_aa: CSAREPETYEQYF
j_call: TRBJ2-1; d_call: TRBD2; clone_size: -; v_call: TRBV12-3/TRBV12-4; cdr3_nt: TGTGCCAGCAGTTTAGCTAGCGGGAGGCCACACAATGAGCAGTTCTTC; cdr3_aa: CASSLASGRPHNEQFF
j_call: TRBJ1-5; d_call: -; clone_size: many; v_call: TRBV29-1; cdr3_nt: TGCAGCGTTGTTCACGGTTTCAATCAGCCCCAGCATTTT; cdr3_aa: CSVVHGFNQPQHF
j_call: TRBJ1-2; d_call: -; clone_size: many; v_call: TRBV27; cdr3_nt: TGTGCCAGCAGTTCCCGGGGGCTGGTCTATGGCTACACCTTC; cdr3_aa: CASSSRGLVYGYTF
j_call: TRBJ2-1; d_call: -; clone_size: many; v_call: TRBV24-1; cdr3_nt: TGTGTCACCAGTGATTCAGACCCGGGACTGGGCTACAATGAGCAGTTCTTC; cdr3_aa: CVTSDSDPGLGYNEQFF
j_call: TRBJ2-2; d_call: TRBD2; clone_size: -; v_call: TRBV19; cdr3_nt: TGTGCCACCGTTAGCGGGAGGGCGGGTACCGGGGAGCTGTTTTTT; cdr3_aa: CATVSGRAGTGELFF
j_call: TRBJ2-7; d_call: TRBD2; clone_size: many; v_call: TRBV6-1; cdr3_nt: TGTGCCAGCAGTCGACTAGCGGGAAACTACGAGCAGTACTTC; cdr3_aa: CASSRLAGNYEQYF
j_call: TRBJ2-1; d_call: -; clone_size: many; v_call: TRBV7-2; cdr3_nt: TGTGCCAGCAGCTTAACAATAAATGAGCAGTTCTTC; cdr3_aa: CASSLTINEQFF
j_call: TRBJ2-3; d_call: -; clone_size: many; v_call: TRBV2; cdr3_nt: TGTGCCAGCAGTGAAGGGGAACTCGCAGATACGCAGTATTTT; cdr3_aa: CASSEGELADTQYF
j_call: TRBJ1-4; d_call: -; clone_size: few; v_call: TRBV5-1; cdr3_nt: TGCGCCAGCAGCCCGTCACAGGGAACTAATGAAAAACTGTTTTTT; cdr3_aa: CASSPSQGTNEKLFF
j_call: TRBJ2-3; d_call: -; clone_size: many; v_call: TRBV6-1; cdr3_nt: TGTGCCAGCATTCGTGTTGGGCCTTCCACAGATACGCAGTATTTT; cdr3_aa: CASIRVGPSTDTQYF
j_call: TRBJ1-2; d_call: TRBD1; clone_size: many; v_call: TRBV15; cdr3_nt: TGTGCCACCAGCGCCGACAGGGGATTAGTCTATGGCTACACCTTC; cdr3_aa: CATSADRGLVYGYTF
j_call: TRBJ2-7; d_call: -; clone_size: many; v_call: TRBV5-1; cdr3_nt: TGCGCCAGCAGCCTTCGGGGCCCCGGCGAGCAGTACTTC; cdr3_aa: CASSLRGPGEQYF
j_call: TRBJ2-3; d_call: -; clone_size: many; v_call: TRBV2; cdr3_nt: TGTGCCAGCAGTGAAGGTAGCGGCTACACAGATACGCAGTATTTT; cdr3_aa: CASSEGSGYTDTQYF
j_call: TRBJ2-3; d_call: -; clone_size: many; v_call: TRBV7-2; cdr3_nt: TGTGCCAGCAGCTTAGCTTCAACCAGGGGTGCAGATACGCAGTATTTT; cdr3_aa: CASSLASTRGADTQYF
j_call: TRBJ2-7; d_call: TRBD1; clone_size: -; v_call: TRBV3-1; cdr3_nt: TGTGCCAGCAGCCAGGCGGTACAGGGGGCCTACGAGCAGTACTTC; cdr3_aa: CASSQAVQGAYEQYF
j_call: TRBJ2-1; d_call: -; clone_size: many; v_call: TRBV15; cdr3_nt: TGTGCCACCAGCAGAGGTGGGGCTACCAACAATGAGCAGTTCTTC; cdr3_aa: CATSRGGATNNEQFF
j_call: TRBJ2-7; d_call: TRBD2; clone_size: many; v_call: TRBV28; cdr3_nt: TGTGCCAGCAGTCCGGGACTAGCGGTCTACGAGCAGTACTTC; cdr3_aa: CASSPGLAVYEQYF
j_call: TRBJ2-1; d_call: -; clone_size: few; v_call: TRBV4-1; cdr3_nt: TGCGCCAGCAGCAGTCGGACAGCGAGCTCCTACAATGAGCAGTTCTTC; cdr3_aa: CASSSRTASSYNEQFF
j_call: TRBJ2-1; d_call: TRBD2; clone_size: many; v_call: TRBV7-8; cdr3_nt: TGTGCCAGCAGCTCTAGGACTAGCGGGAATGAGCAGTTCTTC; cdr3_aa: CASSSRTSGNEQFF
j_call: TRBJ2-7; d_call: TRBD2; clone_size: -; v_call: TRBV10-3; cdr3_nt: TGTGCCATCCGCCGACTAGCGGATTCCTACGAGCAGTACTTC; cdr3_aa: CAIRRLADSYEQYF
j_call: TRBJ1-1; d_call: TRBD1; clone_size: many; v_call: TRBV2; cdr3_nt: TGTGCCAGCTACAGGGGGCCGAACACTGAAGCTTTCTTT; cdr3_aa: CASYRGPNTEAFF
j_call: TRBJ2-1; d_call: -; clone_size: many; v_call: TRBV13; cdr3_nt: TGTGCCAGCAGTGGGGGTTTGAGGGAGCAGTTCTTC; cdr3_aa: CASSGGLREQFF
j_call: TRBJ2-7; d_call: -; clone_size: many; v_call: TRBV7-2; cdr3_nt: TGTGCCAGCAGCGTACGCGGCGGCTACGAGCAGTACTTC; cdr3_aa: CASSVRGGYEQYF
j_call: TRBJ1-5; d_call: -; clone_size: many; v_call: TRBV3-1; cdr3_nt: TGTGCCAGCAGCCAAGGGGGACAGCCCCAGCATTTT; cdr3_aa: CASSQGGQPQHF
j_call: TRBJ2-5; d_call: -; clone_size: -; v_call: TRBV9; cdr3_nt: TGTGCCAGCAGCGTAGAAGGCGCCATCGGAGAGACCCAGTACTTC; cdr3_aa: CASSVEGAIGETQYF
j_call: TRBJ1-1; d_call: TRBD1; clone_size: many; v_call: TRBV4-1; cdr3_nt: TGCGCCAGCAGCCAATCGGGACAGGGAACCTCTGAAGCTTTCTTT; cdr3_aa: CASSQSGQGTSEAFF
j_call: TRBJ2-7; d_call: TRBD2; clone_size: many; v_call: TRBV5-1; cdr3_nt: TGCGCCAGCAGCATTACTAGCGGGAGTTGGTCCTACGAGCAGTACTTC; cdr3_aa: CASSITSGSWSYEQYF
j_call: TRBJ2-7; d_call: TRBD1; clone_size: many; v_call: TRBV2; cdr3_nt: TGTGCCAGCACCCAGGACAGGGACGCCTACGAGCAGTACTTC; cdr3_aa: CASTQDRDAYEQYF
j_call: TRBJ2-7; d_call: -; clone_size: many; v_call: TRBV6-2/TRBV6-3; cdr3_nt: TGTGCCAGCAGTTATGACCGCCACGCACTTCAGCACCCCTACGAGCAGTACTTC; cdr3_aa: CASSYDRHALQHPYEQYF